Listed here are 29 T cell receptor beta chains from one sample, sequenced in a study of T cell responses to AZD1222 COVID-19 vaccine. The assay was immunoSEQ multiplex PCR, and TCRdb's table has in-frame clones only and misses some. This table has approximately 190,000 clones, around 93% appearing once. This material consisted of peripheral blood, taken 28 days after the second AZD1222 dose. These receptors all come from an adult who received the AZD1222 COVID-19 vaccine.

The chain has TRBV18 and TRBJ2-7; tentative D call: TRBD1 (6 bases). Germline CDR1 KGHSH, CDR2 LQKENI. The CDR3 is 15 residues long. Deletions cut 0 bases from V and 2 bases from J, with 11 bases between. The CDR3 sequence is CASSPPAGAAYEQYF. CDR3 in DNA: TGTGCCAGCTCACCACCCGCAGGGGCGGCCTACGAGCAGTACTTC.

The chain uses TRBV6-5 and TRBJ1-1; D unresolved. V lost 10 bases to trimming and J lost 3 bases, with 21 bases between them. Germline CDR1 is MNHEY and CDR2 is SVGAGI. The CDR3 is 15 residues long. The CDR3: CATTLLGSRDTEAFF. The CDR3 coding sequence is TGTGCCACCACCCTGCTGGGGTCCCGGGACACTGAAGCTTTCTTT.

The chain joins TRBV6-5 to TRBJ1-2; D perhaps matches TRBD1 (5 bases). The CDR3 runs to 16 residues. CDR1 is MNHEY and CDR2 is SVGAGI in the germline V gene. The V end lost 4 bases, the J end lost 1 base, and 16 bases lay between the germline ends. As DNA, the CDR3 is TGTGCCAGCAGTTTGTTTGGGACGGATGTTAACTATGGCTACACCTTC. It encodes CASSLFGTDVNYGYTF.

The V gene is TRBV19, the J gene TRBJ2-7; TRBD2 agrees at 9 bases. Per germline, CDR1 LNHDA and CDR2 SQIVND (reference sequence). The V gene end was trimmed by 3 bases and the J gene end by 0 bases; junction bases not matched to a gene: 6. The CDR3 loop spans 16 amino acids. For the CDR3, the DNA is TGTGCCAGTAGTATTGGGACTAGCCTTAACTCCTACGAGCAGTACTTC. It encodes CASSIGTSLNSYEQYF.

The chain carries TRBV11-1 and TRBJ1-1; TRBD1 is a possible D gene (5 bases). From germline, CDR1 is SGHAT and CDR2 FQDESV (reference sequence). Trimming pared 8 bases from V and 0 bases from J, leaving 7 bases between. There are 12 residues in the CDR3. The CDR3 DNA reads TGTGCCAGCGGACACCTGAACACTGAAGCTTTCTTT. It encodes CASGHLNTEAFF.

This rearrangement joins TRBV7-9 to TRBJ1-4; 7 positions agree with TRBD1. Germline V gene lookup returns CDR1 SEHNR and CDR2 FQNEAQ (reference sequence). This CDR3 spans 15 amino acids. J lost 8 bases, V lost 6 bases, and 12 bases had no gene match. This CDR3 reads CASSPQGNLGEKLFF. CDR3 in DNA: TGTGCCAGCAGTCCACAGGGGAATCTTGGAGAAAAACTGTTTTTT.

The V gene is TRBV2, the J gene TRBJ2-3, with 10 bases identical to TRBD2. Germline V gene data show CDR1 as SNHLY and CDR2 as FYNNEI. J lost 1 base, V lost 8 bases, and 3 bases had no gene match. The CDR3 is 14 amino acids. CDR3 in DNA: TGTGCCAGCGGTGGACTAGCGGGCACAGATACGCAGTATTTT. The encoded protein is CASGGLAGTDTQYF.

V gene TRBV6-2 or TRBV6-3 combines with J gene TRBJ1-5; no clear D. Trimming removed 2 bases at V and 2 bases at J, with 13 bases between. Germline loops: CDR1 MNHEY, CDR2 SVGEGT. The CDR3 loop spans 16 amino acids. The CDR3 loop reads CASSYREPYGNQPQHF. The DNA for the CDR3 is TGTGCCAGCAGTTACCGAGAACCCTATGGCAATCAGCCCCAGCATTTT.

The chain employs TRBV30 and TRBJ2-7; 12 nucleotides line up with TRBD2. The CDR3 is 15 amino acids. Germline assignment: CDR1 GTSNPN and CDR2 SVGIG (reference sequence). The trim removed 0 bases at V and 3 bases at J, leaving 3 bases unmatched. The CDR3 DNA sequence: TGTGCCTGGAGTGTACTAGCGGGGGGCGACTACGAGCAGTACTTC. Translated: CAWSVLAGGDYEQYF. The full variable domain, in which reference TRBV30 and TRBJ2-7 provide the parts outside the CDR3, is SQTIHQWPATLVQPVGSPLSLECTVEGTSNPNLYWYRQAAGRGLQLLFYSVGIGQISSEVPQNLSASRPQDRQFILSSKKLLLSDSGFYLCAWSVLAGGDYEQYFGPGTRLTVT.

This chain joins TRBV7-2 and TRBJ1-5; the D gene is possibly TRBD1 (5 bases). This CDR3 contains 15 residues. Deletions cut 1 base from V and 2 bases from J, with 9 bases between. The germline V gene has CDR1 SGHTA and CDR2 FQGNSA. CDR3 DNA sequence: TGTGCCAGCAGCTTAGTAACGGGGGGCAATCAGCCCCAGCATTTT. Translated, it gives CASSLVTGGNQPQHF.

The genes are TRBV5-6 and TRBJ2-6, with D unresolved. This CDR3 region has 14 residues. Trimming shortened V by 6 bases and J by 0 bases, and 7 bases separated the two germline ends. The germline gives CDR1 SGHDT, CDR2 YYEEEE. The CDR3 here is CASNLNSGANVLTF. In nucleotides, the CDR3 is TGTGCCAGCAACCTAAACTCTGGGGCCAACGTCCTGACTTTC.

This chain uses TRBV7-7 with TRBJ2-3; either TRBD1 or TRBD2 may fit D (5 bases each). V was pared by 4 bases and J by 4 bases, with 15 bases between. The germline CDR1 and CDR2 sequences are SSHAT and FNYEAQ (reference sequence). CDR3 length equals 15 residues. The CDR3 loop is CASSWDPRRSDTQYF. In nucleotides, the CDR3 is TGTGCCAGCAGCTGGGACCCCCGGAGGTCAGATACGCAGTATTTT.

V is TRBV7-7 and J is TRBJ2-5; D might be TRBD1 (6 bases). The germline V gene has CDR1 SSHAT and CDR2 FNYEAQ (reference sequence). The CDR3 totals 15 residues. V dropped 3 bases and J dropped 7 bases, with 18 bases sitting between them. The CDR3 protein is CASSLGQGRFGTQYF. CDR3 nucleotide sequence: TGTGCCAGCAGCTTGGGGCAGGGGAGATTCGGGACCCAGTACTTC.

The rearrangement joins TRBV28 to TRBJ1-5; D remains unclear. Germline V gene data show CDR1 as MDHEN and CDR2 as SYDVKM. This CDR3 has 12 amino acids. Trimming pared 1 base from V and 7 bases from J, leaving 5 bases between. Written as DNA, the CDR3 is TGTGCCAGCAGTTTATTAAGACAGCCCCAGCATTTT. This gives the protein CASSLLRQPQHF.

The CDR3 DNA reads as TGTGCCAGCAGTGGAGAGACAGGGGGCAGGCAGCCCCAGCATTTT. It specifies CASSGETGGRQPQHF. V is TRBV2 and J is TRBJ1-5; TRBD1 agrees at 10 bases. V shed 4 bases, J shed 7 bases, and the junction held 7 bases outside the gene matches. The CDR3 covers 15 residues. Germline lookup yields CDR1 SNHLY and CDR2 FYNNEI.

About this clone: Other DNA sequences in this specimen translate into the identical CDR3. The chain is built from TRBV2 and TRBJ2-2; 8 positions agree with TRBD1. The CDR3 runs to 15 residues. The germline V gene encodes CDR1 SNHLY and CDR2 FYNNEI. V was clipped by 2 bases and J by 8 bases; unmatched bases: 7. Written as DNA, the CDR3 is TGTGCCAGCAGTGAAAGGCAGGGGGCGACTGGGGAGCTGTTTTTT. Its protein is CASSERQGATGELFF.

This chain joins TRBV24-1 and TRBJ1-3; D call uncertain. V was cut by 6 bases and J by 4 bases, with 3 bases left in between. The CDR3 covers 11 residues. Germline V gene data show CDR1 as KGHDR and CDR2 as SFDVKD. The CDR3 region has the DNA TGTGCCACCAGTCGGGGAAACACCATATATTTT. It yields the protein CATSRGNTIYF.

The chain links TRBV3-1 (or the pseudogene TRBV3-2) to TRBJ1-2; D perhaps matches TRBD1 (6 bases). The V end lost 3 bases, the J end lost 2 bases, and 22 bases lay between the germline ends. The CDR3 has 18 amino acids. Germline V gives CDR1 LGHDT, CDR2 YNNKEL (reference sequence). The CDR3: CASSQKGGYRAGNYGYTF. The CDR3 region has the DNA TGTGCCAGCAGCCAGAAGGGAGGGTACAGGGCCGGCAACTATGGCTACACCTTC.

V is TRBV4-3 and J is TRBJ2-7, with 10 bases identical to TRBD1. J lost 4 bases, V lost 4 bases, and 7 bases had no gene match. The CDR3 is made up of 15 amino acids. Germline lookup yields CDR1 LGHNA and CDR2 YSLEER. The CDR3 DNA is TGCGCCAGCAGCCGTACCGGGACAGGGGATTACGAGCAGTACTTC. It specifies CASSRTGTGDYEQYF.

The V call is TRBV4-1, the J call TRBJ1-5, with a possible D match to TRBD1 (5 bases). Trimming took off 0 bases at V and 4 bases at J, with 10 bases between the two ends. The CDR3 runs to 15 residues. Germline V gene lookup returns CDR1 MGHRA and CDR2 YSYEKL. CDR3 nucleotides: TGCGCCAGCAGCCAAGATCGGGGCAGAAATCAGCCCCAGCATTTT. This codes for CASSQDRGRNQPQHF.

This chain joins TRBV27 and TRBJ2-2; the D is unclear. Germline V gives CDR1 MNHEY, CDR2 SMNVEV (reference sequence). With 6 bases removed from V and 0 bases from J, the gap between germline ends came to 14 bases. This CDR3 has 16 amino acids. The CDR3 bases are TGTGCCAGCAGCCCTGGGGTGGACGCGAACACCGGGGAGCTGTTTTTT. This codes for CASSPGVDANTGELFF.

The rearrangement uses TRBV7-3 and TRBJ1-2; 8 bases line up with TRBD1. Per the germline V gene, CDR1 is SGHTA and CDR2 is FQGTGA. The CDR3 runs to 15 residues. The J segment lost 4 bases and the V segment lost 5 bases, leaving 9 bases of the junction unmatched. The CDR3 protein is CASSRDRGGSYGYTF. The CDR3 DNA reads as TGTGCCAGCAGCAGAGACAGGGGAGGCAGCTATGGCTACACCTTC.

The rearrangement joins TRBV7-9 to TRBJ2-1, with 10 nucleotides matching TRBD2. The CDR3 is made up of 15 amino acids. The germline gives CDR1 SEHNR, CDR2 FQNEAQ (reference sequence). Germline trimming cut 2 bases from V and 5 bases from J; bases unmatched to any gene: 3. The CDR3 nucleotides read TGTGCCAGCAGCTTAAAACTAGCGGGGAACAATGAGCAGTTCTTC. This sequence encodes CASSLKLAGNNEQFF.

The chain carries TRBV6-1 and TRBJ2-6; D might be TRBD1 (5 bases). The CDR3 runs to 17 residues. The V and J ends lost 3 bases and 0 bases respectively, with 12 bases between them. CDR1 MNHNS and CDR2 SASEGT come from the germline V gene. The CDR3 reads CASSEGQFYSGANVLTF. CDR3 DNA sequence: TGTGCCAGCAGTGAGGGGCAGTTCTACTCTGGGGCCAACGTCCTGACTTTC.

The rearrangement uses TRBV5-1 and TRBJ2-1, with no clear D. Deletions cut 4 bases from V and 3 bases from J, with 11 bases between. The CDR3 runs to 14 residues. Germline loops: CDR1 SGHRS, CDR2 YFSETQ. CDR3 sequence: CASSMVGGYNEQFF. The CDR3 DNA follows: TGCGCCAGCAGCATGGTGGGCGGCTACAATGAGCAGTTCTTC.

CDR3 DNA: TGTGCCATCAGACGACAGGGGGGGAACACCGGGGAGCTGTTTTTT. It translates to CAIRRQGGNTGELFF. The chain combines TRBV10-3 with TRBJ2-2; 9 nucleotides agree with TRBD1. The CDR3 contains 15 residues. Trimming at V came to 6 bases and at J to 1 base, leaving 3 bases not matched to a gene. Germline V gene sequence: CDR1 ENHRY, CDR2 SYGVKD.

The chain is built from TRBV11-2 and TRBJ1-1; D not certain. The ends were cut back, 5 bases at V and 7 bases at J, with 17 bases in the middle. CDR1 is SGHAT, CDR2 FQNNGV, per germline. There are 14 residues in the CDR3. The CDR3, as DNA: TGTGCCAGCAGCACCCCGTCGGGAAACCGTGAAGCTTTCTTT. Its translation: CASSTPSGNREAFF.

The genes are TRBV7-9 and TRBJ2-7, with D perhaps matching TRBD1 (6 bases). V dropped 5 bases and J dropped 3 bases, with 11 bases sitting between them. CDR3 length: 13 amino acids. Germline values: CDR1 SEHNR, CDR2 FQNEAQ (reference sequence). In nucleotides, the CDR3 is TGTGCCAGCAGCCCCCGGACAGTCTACGAGCAGTACTTC. Its protein product is CASSPRTVYEQYF.

This chain uses TRBV20-1 with TRBJ1-5; 7 bases align to TRBD1. The CDR3 spans 14 residues. Germline CDR1 and CDR2: DFQATT and SNEGSKA (reference sequence). The ends lost 3 bases at V and 7 bases at J; junction bases unmatched: 9. The CDR3 reads CSASRGGAGQPQHF. CDR3 bases: TGCAGTGCTAGTCGAGGGGGCGCGGGGCAGCCCCAGCATTTT.